This T cell receptor beta chain was obtained from a study of graft-versus-host responses after intestinal transplantation. For the study at large: Transplantation in recipients was multivisceral, liver-intestinal, or isolated intestinal. Study-level findings and limits: Marrow from the recipient contained GvH clones, some of which had appeared first in ileum or blood. An association linked early post-transplant HvG declines with peak circulating GvH clone levels.

The data were produced by immunoSEQ multiplex PCR, yet TCRdb's version contains in-frame clones alone and is incomplete. In the table there are tens of thousands of clones, roughly 90% of which are singletons. This CDR3 is 14 amino acids long. Germline values: CDR1 SGHNT, CDR2 YYREEE (reference sequence). Unmatched junction bases numbered 5, after V lost 4 bases and J lost 4 bases. On this clone itself: The antigen is not known.

The sequencing here drew on unstimulated CD8+ T cells sorted from spleen or lymph node cells, taken before intestinal transplant. The clonotype comes from a human donor who received an intestinal transplant. The genes are TRBV5-4 and TRBJ2-5, with TRBD1 matching 9 bases. This CDR3 is CASSRTGEGETQYF. CDR3 nucleotide sequence: TGTGCCAGCAGCCGGACAGGGGAGGGAGAGACCCAGTACTTC.